The clone carrying this T cell receptor beta chain appeared a few times. The sample belongs to a study of response to subunit inactivated influenza vaccine. Germline trimming cut 0 bases from V and 6 bases from J; bases unmatched to any gene: 0. Per germline, CDR1 MNHNY and CDR2 SVGAGI (reference sequence). CDR3 size: 13 residues. TCRdb itself ran the RT-PCR reads through MiXCR, one entry per CDR3 protein. Of 500,000 to 550,000 distinct CDR3 sequences listed, roughly 7.6% are singletons. The specimen comprised PBMCs from blood, sampled about 24 months after vaccination. This receptor was identified in a man aged 45-69 years who received an inactivated influenza vaccine. The rearrangement joins TRBV6-6 to TRBJ2-7, with 9 bases fitting TRBD1. DNA of the CDR3: TGTGCCAGCAGTTACTCGGACAGGGGCGAGCAGTACTTC. Translating it yields CASSYSDRGEQYF.